This TCR beta chain comes out of a study of blood T cell repertoires in COVID-19. Study at large: Both acute and convalescent COVID-19 samples were obtained from the United States, Italy and Spain.

Germline loops: CDR1 SGHAT, CDR2 FQNNGV. V was pared by 4 bases and J by 16 bases, with 9 bases of the junction left unmatched. The CDR3 is 12 amino acids. As processed by the authors: Reference gene primer amplification gave nucleated cell count estimates. Repertoires were generated with immunoSEQ multiplex PCR, while TCRdb's copy carries only in-frame clones and drops some. D and trimming were read from the DNA, whereas the V and J calls and clone size are those reported in that table. This sample has about 330,000 clones, with roughly 90% found just once. The V and J genes are TRBV11-2 and TRBJ1-5, with 8 bases fitting TRBD1. The sequence came from a woman younger than 45 who had recovered from COVID-19. Material: PBMCs or T cells enriched from blood (not recorded which). In DNA, the CDR3 is TGTGCCAGCAGCTCAACGACAGGGGCAGAACATTTT. Residues: CASSSTTGAEHF.